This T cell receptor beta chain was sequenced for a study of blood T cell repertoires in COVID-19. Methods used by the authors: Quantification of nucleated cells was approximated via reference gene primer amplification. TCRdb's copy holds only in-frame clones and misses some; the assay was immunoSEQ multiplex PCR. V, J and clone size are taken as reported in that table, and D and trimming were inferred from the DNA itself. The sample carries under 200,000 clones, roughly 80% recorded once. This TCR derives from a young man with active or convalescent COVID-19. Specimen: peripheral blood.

CDR3 loop: CASSLWASGRSLIDTQYF. For the CDR3, the DNA is TGTGCCAGCAGTTTATGGGCTAGCGGGAGGAGTCTCATAGATACGCAGTATTTT. The rearrangement joins TRBV27 to TRBJ2-3; 11 bases map to TRBD2. CDR3 size: 18 residues. CDR1 is MNHEY, CDR2 SMNVEV, per germline (reference sequence). With V trimmed by 1 base and J by 5 bases, 11 bases remained unmatched.